One and the same sample provided the 14 T cell receptor beta chains below, sequenced in a study of T cell changes during pregnancy in multiple sclerosis. Clones were read by immunoSEQ multiplex PCR, and TCRdb kept only the in-frame ones, dropping some. The sample shows about 48,000 clones, roughly 91% of them seen only once. The source was CD4+ T cells from peripheral blood mononuclear cells, collected in the third trimester of pregnancy. The receptors shown here come from a female donor with multiple sclerosis, enrolled in a pregnancy study.

The genes are TRBV6-5 and TRBJ2-2; D is unresolved. Trimming removed 2 bases at V and 6 bases at J, with 4 bases between. CDR1 and CDR2 (germline): MNHEY, SVGAGI. The CDR3 loop spans 12 amino acids. This CDR3 is CASSYQAGELFF. The CDR3 bases are TGTGCCAGCAGTTACCAGGCCGGGGAGCTGTTTTTT.

The gene calls are TRBV6-6 and TRBJ2-2; 8 bases map to TRBD1. The CDR3 sequence is 15 residues long. The V and J ends lost 7 bases and 2 bases, in that order; junction bases with no gene match: 6. Looked up from germline, CDR1 is MNHNY and CDR2 is SVGAGI (reference sequence). The CDR3 nucleotides read TGTGCCAGCATTGACAGGGGCGCCAACACCGGGGAGCTGTTTTTT. This translates into CASIDRGANTGELFF.

The chain uses TRBV15 and TRBJ1-2, with 7 bases that match TRBD1. The CDR3 has 16 amino acids. From germline, CDR1 is LNHNV and CDR2 YYDKDF (reference sequence). The V gene end was trimmed by 0 bases and the J gene end by 6 bases; junction bases not matched to a gene: 10. The CDR3 nucleotides read TGTGCCACCAGCAGAGATCTTCCGGGACAGAACAATGGCTACACCTTC. It specifies CATSRDLPGQNNGYTF.

The chain uses TRBV2 and TRBJ2-7; TRBD1 aligns across 7 bases. CDR1 and CDR2 (germline): SNHLY, FYNNEI. The length of the CDR3 is 13 residues. V lost 5 bases to trimming and J lost 4 bases; unmatched junction nucleotides: 5. The CDR3 spells CASSLQGLYEQYF. The CDR3 DNA reads TGTGCCAGCAGTTTACAGGGGTTATACGAGCAGTACTTC.

The chain recombines TRBV19 with TRBJ2-1; 8 nucleotides line up with TRBD2. The V gene end was trimmed by 5 bases and the J gene end by 8 bases; junction bases not matched to a gene: 5. The CDR3 is 13 amino acids. Per germline, CDR1 LNHDA and CDR2 SQIVND (reference sequence). The CDR3 DNA sequence: TGTGCCAGTAGTTACGGACTAGCCGATGAGCAGTTCTTC. This translates into CASSYGLADEQFF.

V and J are TRBV28 and TRBJ2-3; possible D gene TRBD2, 7 bases. V was clipped by 3 bases and J by 1 base, with 14 bases between them. The CDR3 sequence is 16 residues long. Germline CDR1 MDHEN, CDR2 SYDVKM. CDR3 region: CASSLTRGAGTDTQYF. The CDR3 region has the DNA TGTGCCAGCAGTTTGACCCGGGGGGCAGGCACAGATACGCAGTATTTT.

The V call is TRBV27, the J call TRBJ2-7, with 8 bases identical to TRBD1. V was pared by 3 bases and J by 6 bases, with 13 bases of the junction left unmatched. The V gene's germline CDR1 is MNHEY and CDR2 SMNVEV (reference sequence). CDR3 length: 16 residues. CDR3 protein: CASSFSSRDRTTEQYF. The CDR3 nucleotides are TGTGCCAGCAGTTTTTCCTCCCGGGACAGGACAACCGAGCAGTACTTC.

The chain joins TRBV5-1 to TRBJ2-7, with TRBD1 matching 9 bases. The CDR3 extends over 15 amino acids. Germline V CDR1 and CDR2: SGHRS, YFSETQ. V dropped 4 bases and J dropped 2; count of bases not matched to a gene: 7. The DNA for the CDR3 is TGCGCCAGCAGCGTGGACAGGGGAAAGGCCTACGAGCAGTACTTC. This gives the protein CASSVDRGKAYEQYF.

The V and J genes are TRBV27 and TRBJ1-2, with 11 bases fitting TRBD1. CDR1 and CDR2 from the germline V gene are MNHEY and SMNVEV (reference sequence). V trimming: 3 bases; J trimming: 8 bases; junction bases outside the gene matches: 8. The CDR3 extends over 15 amino acids. CDR3 region: CASSFVGQGAQGYTF. DNA for the CDR3: TGTGCCAGCAGTTTCGTTGGACAGGGGGCTCAAGGCTACACCTTC.

V usage is TRBV5-4 and J usage is TRBJ1-4, with 8 bases aligning to TRBD1. This CDR3 has 14 residues. V shed 4 bases, J shed 4 bases, and the junction held 3 bases outside the gene matches. Germline V gene lookup returns CDR1 SGHNT and CDR2 YYREEE (reference sequence). The CDR3 sequence: CASSLTGGNEKLFF. In DNA form, the CDR3 reads TGTGCCAGCAGCCTCACAGGGGGTAATGAAAAACTGTTTTTT.

The chain couples TRBV2 to TRBJ2-5; possible D gene TRBD1, 6 bases. Germline V gene sequence: CDR1 SNHLY, CDR2 FYNNEI. The CDR3 has 16 residues. Trimming shortened V by 5 bases and J by 3 bases, and 19 bases separated the two germline ends. Here the CDR3 DNA reads TGTGCCAGCAGTAGGGGGATTGGGATAGCTGAAGAGACCCAGTACTTC. Protein: CASSRGIGIAEETQYF.

The CDR3 spells CATTRGFNQPQHF. CDR3 sequence (DNA): TGTGCCACCACTCGGGGTTTCAATCAGCCCCAGCATTTT. The chain employs TRBV6-5 and TRBJ1-5; D remains unclear. The germline V and J ends were trimmed by 10 bases and 3 bases, with 13 bases remaining between them. Germline CDR1 and CDR2: MNHEY and SVGAGI. The CDR3 consists of 13 residues.

The J gene is TRBJ1-1, the V gene TRBV6-5; 10 nucleotides line up with TRBD1. With 6 bases clipped from V and 0 bases from J, the junction kept 4 bases outside the gene matches. Germline V gene data show CDR1 as MNHEY and CDR2 as SVGAGI. The CDR3 extends over 15 amino acids. CDR3 residues: CASRGQGQVNTEAFF. DNA for the CDR3: TGTGCCAGCAGGGGACAGGGGCAAGTGAACACTGAAGCTTTCTTT.

The CDR3 DNA reads as TGTGCCAGCAGTGGTGATGCCGCCAGCGGCTCCTACGAGCAGTACTTC. It is translated as CASSGDAASGSYEQYF. This chain uses TRBV4-2 with TRBJ2-7; TRBD2 is a possible D gene (5 bases). V was cut by 6 bases and J by 0 bases, with 18 bases left in between. The CDR3 runs 16 residues. Germline-derived CDR1 and CDR2 are LGHNA and YNFKEQ.